One sample yielded the 12 T cell receptor beta chains listed below, sequenced in a study of technical replicates of blood from a few donors. Assay used: immunoSEQ multiplex PCR; TCRdb lists only in-frame clones, some missing. The table has some 89,000 clones, about 95% seen once. Specimen: T cells isolated from PBMCs. These TCRs come from a human donor in good health.

The chain has TRBV5-6 and TRBJ1-4; TRBD1 is a possible D gene (5 bases). The CDR3 has 14 residues. Trimming pared 1 base from V and 4 bases from J, leaving 8 bases between. The germline V gene has CDR1 SGHDT and CDR2 YYEEEE. CDR3 in amino acids: CASSLRQGNEKLFF. For the CDR3, the DNA is TGTGCCAGCAGCTTGCGGCAGGGTAATGAAAAACTGTTTTTT. Supplemented by reference TRBV5-6 and TRBJ1-4, the full variable domain reads DAGVTQSPTHLIKTRGQQVTLRCSPKSGHDTVSWYQQALGQGPQFIFQYYEEEERQRGNFPDRFSGHQFPNYSSELNVNALLLGDSALYLCASSLRQGNEKLFFGSGTQLSVL.

V and J are TRBV27 and TRBJ1-1, with D unresolved. The V and J ends lost 4 bases and 10 bases respectively, with 13 bases between them. This CDR3 has 12 amino acids. CDR1 is MNHEY, CDR2 SMNVEV, per germline (reference sequence). The CDR3 DNA reads TGTGCCAGCAGTTCCAGGTGGGAGGGAGCTTTCTTT. Translated, it gives CASSSRWEGAFF.

V usage is TRBV9 and J usage is TRBJ2-1, with 10 bases identical to TRBD2. Germline values: CDR1 SGDLS, CDR2 YYNGEE. The CDR3 is 15 residues long. V lost 3 bases to trimming and J lost 5 bases; unmatched junction nucleotides: 5. The CDR3 protein is CASSASGLANNEQFF. DNA of the CDR3: TGTGCCAGCAGCGCCTCGGGACTAGCGAACAATGAGCAGTTCTTC. The full variable domain, completed using reference TRBV9 and TRBJ2-1, is DSGVTQTPKHLITATGQRVTLRCSPRSGDLSVYWYQQSLDQGLQFLIQYYNGEERAKGNILERFSAQQFPDLHSELNLSSLELGDSALYFCASSASGLANNEQFFGPGTRLTVL.

Of note for this clone: At the DNA level, this CDR3 is encoded by other sequences in the same sample as well. V usage is TRBV29-1 and J usage is TRBJ2-5; TRBD1 matches at 9 bases. The CDR3 covers 13 residues. Germline CDR1 is SQVTM and CDR2 is ANQGSEA. Trimming removed 2 bases from V and 5 bases from J; junction bases left unmatched: 3. The CDR3, as DNA: TGCAGCGTTGAAACAGGGGGCCGTGAGACCCAGTACTTC. As protein: CSVETGGRETQYF.

The chain is built from TRBV9 and TRBJ2-7; 9 nucleotides align to TRBD1. Trimming took 3 bases from V and 4 from J; bases not matched to a gene: 5. CDR3 length: 14 amino acids. Germline CDR1 reads SGDLS; CDR2 reads YYNGEE. The CDR3: CASSATGTGYEQYF. The CDR3 DNA reads TGTGCCAGCAGCGCAACCGGGACAGGGTACGAGCAGTACTTC.

J is TRBJ1-5 and V is TRBV28; D is uncertain. The CDR3 loop spans 14 amino acids. Germline CDR1 MDHEN, CDR2 SYDVKM. Trimming pared 3 bases from V and 5 bases from J, leaving 11 bases between. CDR3 in DNA: TGTGCCAGCAGTTTGAGGCAGTTTTATCAGCCCCAGCATTTT. This encodes CASSLRQFYQPQHF.

V usage is TRBV7-2 and J usage is TRBJ1-5, with D possibly TRBD1 on 6 matching bases. With 5 bases removed from V and 0 bases from J, the gap between germline ends came to 14 bases. The CDR3 totals 16 residues. The germline V gene encodes CDR1 SGHTA and CDR2 FQGNSA. In DNA, the CDR3 is TGTGCCAGCAGCCCGCGGACAGTTTATAGCAATCAGCCCCAGCATTTT. Translated, it gives CASSPRTVYSNQPQHF.

The chain carries TRBV6-6 and TRBJ2-7; 8 nucleotides agree with TRBD2. V was clipped by 7 bases and J by 6 bases; unmatched bases: 8. There are 13 residues in the CDR3. Germline V gene lookup returns CDR1 MNHNY and CDR2 SVGAGI (reference sequence). This CDR3 reads CASIGLAVGEQYF. Written as DNA, the CDR3 is TGTGCCAGCATTGGACTAGCCGTCGGCGAGCAGTACTTC.

The chain recombines TRBV27 with TRBJ2-7; TRBD2 matches 9 bases. V dropped 7 bases and J dropped 7; count of bases not matched to a gene: 8. From germline, CDR1 is MNHEY and CDR2 SMNVEV (reference sequence). This CDR3 is 13 amino acids long. CDR3 coding DNA: TGTGCCAGCAATGCGGGAGGGCCTGGGGAGCAGTACTTC. It codes for CASNAGGPGEQYF.

In nucleotides, the CDR3 is TGTGCCAGTACCCGCGGGGGAACAGGAACCTACGAGCAGTACTTC. It translates to CASTRGGTGTYEQYF. V usage is TRBV19 and J usage is TRBJ2-7; 7 nucleotides align to TRBD2. The CDR3 is made up of 15 amino acids. CDR1 and CDR2 from the germline V gene are LNHDA and SQIVND (reference sequence). The trim removed 7 bases at V and 2 bases at J, leaving 11 bases unmatched.

The chain recombines TRBV10-3 with TRBJ2-3, with a tentative D call TRBD2 (5 bases). Germline V gene data show CDR1 as ENHRY and CDR2 as SYGVKD. This CDR3 region has 15 residues. With 2 bases removed from V and 6 bases from J, the gap between germline ends came to 15 bases. CDR3 protein: CAISEPHLRADTQYF. The CDR3 region has the DNA TGTGCCATCAGTGAGCCCCACCTGCGGGCTGATACGCAGTATTTT.

The chain links TRBV20-1 to TRBJ2-1; TRBD2 is a possible D gene (5 bases). The ends were cut back, 2 bases at V and 10 bases at J, with 9 bases in the middle. CDR3 size: 11 residues. Germline assignment: CDR1 DFQATT and CDR2 SNEGSKA (reference sequence). As DNA, the CDR3 is TGCAGTGCTAGACTAGCTCGAGAGCAGTTCTTC. Amino acids: CSARLAREQFF.